This T cell receptor (beta chain) came from a study of cytomegalovirus exposure and HLA in healthy donors. Study background: There were 117 million unique TCR beta sequences, drawn from about 190 million T cells, in an earlier analysis. Clustering assigned approximately 78% of the approximately 370 genotyped donors to the Caucasian-associated ancestry cluster.

This clone was observed a handful of times. Its antigen is not identified. Its ends do not fully match the called genes, so a read error is possible. The CDR3 length is 17 residues. The germline gives CDR1 SEHNR, CDR2 FQNEAQ (reference sequence). Study-wide findings and caveats: Most of the CMV-associated TCR beta chains (in a later analysis) appeared to be HLA-restricted.

It was with 60 Vbeta and 13 Jbeta primers that the PCR ran. Repertoires were generated with immunoSEQ multiplex PCR, while TCRdb's copy carries only in-frame clones and drops some. The sample records more than 80,000 clones, about 76% being singletons. The sequence was obtained from a woman aged 45 to 65 in good health and CMV-seropositive. The source material was PBMCs. The rearrangement links TRBV7-9 to TRBJ2-7, with 9 positions matching TRBD2. The CDR3 loop reads CSSSLLGRGGERYEQYF. In DNA, the CDR3 is TGTTCCAGCAGCTTATTGGGGCGGGGGGGAGAACGCTACGAGCAGTACTTC. The full variable domain, in which reference TRBV7-9 and TRBJ2-7 provide the parts outside the CDR3, is DTGVSQNPRHKITKRGQNVTFRCDPISEHNRLYWYRQTLGQGPEFLTYFQNEAQLEKSRLLSDRFSAERPKGSFSTLEIQRTEQGDSAMYLCSSSLLGRGGERYEQYFGPGTRLTVT.